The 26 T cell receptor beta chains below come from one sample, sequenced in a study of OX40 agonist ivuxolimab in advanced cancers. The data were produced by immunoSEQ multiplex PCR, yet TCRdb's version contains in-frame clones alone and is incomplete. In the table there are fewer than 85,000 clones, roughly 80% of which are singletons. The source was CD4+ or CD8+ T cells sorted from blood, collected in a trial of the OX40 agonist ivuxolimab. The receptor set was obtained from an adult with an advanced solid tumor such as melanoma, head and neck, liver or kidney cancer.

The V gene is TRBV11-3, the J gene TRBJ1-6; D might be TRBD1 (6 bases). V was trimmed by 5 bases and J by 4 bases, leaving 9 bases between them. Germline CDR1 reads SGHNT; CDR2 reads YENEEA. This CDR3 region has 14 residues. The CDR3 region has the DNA TGTGCCAGCAGCACCGGACAGTATAATTCACCCCTCCACTTT. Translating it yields CASSTGQYNSPLHF.

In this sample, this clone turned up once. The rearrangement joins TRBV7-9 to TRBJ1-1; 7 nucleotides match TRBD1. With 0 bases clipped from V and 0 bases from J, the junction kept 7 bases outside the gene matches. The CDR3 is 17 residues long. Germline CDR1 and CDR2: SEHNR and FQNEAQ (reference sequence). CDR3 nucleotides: TGTGCCAGCAGCTTAGCTCCGCTGGGACAGATGAACACTGAAGCTTTCTTT. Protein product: CASSLAPLGQMNTEAFF.

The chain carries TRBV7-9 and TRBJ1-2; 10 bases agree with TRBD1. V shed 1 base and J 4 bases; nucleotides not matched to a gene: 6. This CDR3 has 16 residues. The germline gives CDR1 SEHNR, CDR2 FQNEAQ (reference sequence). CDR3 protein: CASSLGLTGGGYGYTF. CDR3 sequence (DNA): TGTGCCAGCAGCTTAGGGTTGACAGGGGGCGGCTATGGCTACACCTTC.

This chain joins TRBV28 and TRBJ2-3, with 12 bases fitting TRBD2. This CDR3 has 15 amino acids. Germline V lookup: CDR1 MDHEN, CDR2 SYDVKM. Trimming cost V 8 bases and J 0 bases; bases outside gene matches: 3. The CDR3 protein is CASQGTSGSTDTQYF. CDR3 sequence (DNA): TGTGCCAGCCAAGGGACTAGCGGGAGCACAGATACGCAGTATTTT.

Here the CDR3 reads CASSFSSGTGNTEAFF. Written as DNA, the CDR3 is TGTGCCAGCAGCTTTAGCTCCGGGACTGGAAACACTGAAGCTTTCTTT. This rearrangement joins TRBV5-8 to TRBJ1-1; a weak D match, TRBD1 (5 bases). CDR1 and CDR2 from the germline V gene are SGHTS and YDEGEE. V was clipped by 2 bases and J by 2 bases, with 16 bases between them. The CDR3 is made up of 16 amino acids.

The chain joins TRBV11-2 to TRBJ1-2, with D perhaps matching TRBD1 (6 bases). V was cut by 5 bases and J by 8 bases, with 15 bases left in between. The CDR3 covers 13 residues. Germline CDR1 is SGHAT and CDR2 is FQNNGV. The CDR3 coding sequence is TGTGCCAGCAGCCCCGGACAGTCACAGGGCTACACCTTC. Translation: CASSPGQSQGYTF. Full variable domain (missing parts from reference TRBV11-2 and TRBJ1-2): EAGVAQSPRYKIIEKRQSVAFWCNPISGHATLYWYQQILGQGPKLLIQFQNNGVVDDSQLPKDRFSAERLKGVDSTLKIQPAKLEDSAVYLCASSPGQSQGYTFGSGTRLTVV.

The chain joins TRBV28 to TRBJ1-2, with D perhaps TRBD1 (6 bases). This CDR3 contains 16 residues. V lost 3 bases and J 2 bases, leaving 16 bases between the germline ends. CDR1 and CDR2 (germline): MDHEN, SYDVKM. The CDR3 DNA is TGTGCCAGCAGTTTCAGAGCGAGACAGGAGAACTATGGCTACACCTTC. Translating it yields CASSFRARQENYGYTF.

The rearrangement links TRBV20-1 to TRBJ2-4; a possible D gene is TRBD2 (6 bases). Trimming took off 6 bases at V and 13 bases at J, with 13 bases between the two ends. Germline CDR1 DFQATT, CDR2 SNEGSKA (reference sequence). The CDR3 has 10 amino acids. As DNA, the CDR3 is TGCAGTGCCAAACAAAGCGGGCAGTACTTC. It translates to CSAKQSGQYF.

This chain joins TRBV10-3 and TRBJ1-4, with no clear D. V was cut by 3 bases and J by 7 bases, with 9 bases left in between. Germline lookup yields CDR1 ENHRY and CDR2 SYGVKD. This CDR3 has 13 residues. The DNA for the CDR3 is TGTGCCATCAGTGACTCCGATGGTGAAAAACTGTTTTTT. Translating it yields CAISDSDGEKLFF.

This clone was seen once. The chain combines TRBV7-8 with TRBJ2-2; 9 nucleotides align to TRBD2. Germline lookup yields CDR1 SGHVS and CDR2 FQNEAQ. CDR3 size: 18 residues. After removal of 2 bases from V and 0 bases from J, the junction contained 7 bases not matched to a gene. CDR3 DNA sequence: TGTGCCAGCAGCTTAAGCGGACTAGCGAGCGCGAACACCGGGGAGCTGTTTTTT. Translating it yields CASSLSGLASANTGELFF.

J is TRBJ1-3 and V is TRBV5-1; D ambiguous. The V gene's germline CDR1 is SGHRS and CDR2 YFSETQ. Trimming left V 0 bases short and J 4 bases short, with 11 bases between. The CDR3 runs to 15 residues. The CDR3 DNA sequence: TGCGCCAGCAGCTTGGTTCGGGGAGAAGGAAACACCATATATTTT. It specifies CASSLVRGEGNTIYF.

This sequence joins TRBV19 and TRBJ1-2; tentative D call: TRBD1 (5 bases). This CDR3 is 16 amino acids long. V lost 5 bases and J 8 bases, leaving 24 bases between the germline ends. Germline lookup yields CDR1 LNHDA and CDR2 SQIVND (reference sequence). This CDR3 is CASSSTSRDFGAGYTF. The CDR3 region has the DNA TGTGCCAGTAGTTCCACCTCCCGGGACTTTGGGGCCGGCTACACCTTC.

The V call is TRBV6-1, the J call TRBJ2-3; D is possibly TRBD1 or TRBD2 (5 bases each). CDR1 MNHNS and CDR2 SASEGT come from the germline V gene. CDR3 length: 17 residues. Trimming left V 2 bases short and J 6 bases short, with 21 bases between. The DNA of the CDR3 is TGTGCCAGCAGTGAAACCCTTGGGGGTTGGCCTATGGATACGCAGTATTTT. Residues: CASSETLGGWPMDTQYF.

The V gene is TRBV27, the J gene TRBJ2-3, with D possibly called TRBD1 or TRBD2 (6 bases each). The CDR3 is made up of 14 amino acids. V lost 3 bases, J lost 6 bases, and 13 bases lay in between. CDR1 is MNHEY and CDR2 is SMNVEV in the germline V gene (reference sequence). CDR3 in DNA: TGTGCCAGCAGTTTGGGGGGCGCCTGGGATACGCAGTATTTT. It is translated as CASSLGGAWDTQYF.

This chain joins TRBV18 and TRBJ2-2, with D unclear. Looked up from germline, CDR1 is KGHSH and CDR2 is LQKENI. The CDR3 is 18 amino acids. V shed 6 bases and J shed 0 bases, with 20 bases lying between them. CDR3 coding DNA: TGTGCCAGCTCTACCGGCCACAGTCCTAACGCGAACACCGGGGAGCTGTTTTTT. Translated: CASSTGHSPNANTGELFF.

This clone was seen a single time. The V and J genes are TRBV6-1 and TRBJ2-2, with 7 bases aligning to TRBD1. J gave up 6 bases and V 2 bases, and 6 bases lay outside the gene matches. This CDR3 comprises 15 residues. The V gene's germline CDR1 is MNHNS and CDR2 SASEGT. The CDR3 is CASSETPQGAGELFF. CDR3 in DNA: TGTGCCAGCAGTGAAACCCCTCAGGGGGCCGGGGAGCTGTTTTTT.

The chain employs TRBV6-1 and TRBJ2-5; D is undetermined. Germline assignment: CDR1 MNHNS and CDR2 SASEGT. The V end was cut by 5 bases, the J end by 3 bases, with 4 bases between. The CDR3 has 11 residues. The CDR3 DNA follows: TGTGCCAGCAGTCGGGAAGAGACCCAGTACTTC. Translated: CASSREETQYF.

The CDR3 loop reads CASSLIMNTEAFF. Here the CDR3 DNA reads TGTGCCAGCAGCTTAATAATGAACACTGAAGCTTTCTTT. The chain employs TRBV13 and TRBJ1-1; D is undetermined. The germline gives CDR1 PRHDT, CDR2 FYEKMQ (reference sequence). This CDR3 spans 13 amino acids. Trimming shortened V by 2 bases and J by 0 bases, and 4 bases separated the two germline ends.

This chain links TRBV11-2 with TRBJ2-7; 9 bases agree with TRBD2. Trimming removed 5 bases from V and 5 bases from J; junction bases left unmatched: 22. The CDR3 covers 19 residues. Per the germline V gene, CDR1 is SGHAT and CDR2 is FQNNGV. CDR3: CASSRLPSGTGGPGNEQYF. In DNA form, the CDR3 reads TGTGCCAGCAGCCGATTACCTAGCGGGACGGGGGGCCCGGGGAACGAGCAGTACTTC.

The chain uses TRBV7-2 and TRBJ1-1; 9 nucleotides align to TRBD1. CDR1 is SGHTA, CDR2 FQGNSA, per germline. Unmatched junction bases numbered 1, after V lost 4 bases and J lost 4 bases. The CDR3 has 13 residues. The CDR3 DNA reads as TGTGCCAGCAGCTGGGGACAGGGCACTGAAGCTTTCTTT. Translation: CASSWGQGTEAFF.

The CDR3 region has the DNA TGTGCCAGCAGATATCAGCAGGGAGTAAACGGTGAGCAGTTCTTC. It is translated as CASRYQQGVNGEQFF. V gene TRBV6-5 combines with J gene TRBJ2-1; D assignment may be TRBD1 or TRBD2 (5 bases each). The V gene's germline CDR1 is MNHEY and CDR2 SVGAGI. Trimming took 6 bases from V and 9 from J, leaving 21 bases between them. This CDR3 comprises 15 residues.

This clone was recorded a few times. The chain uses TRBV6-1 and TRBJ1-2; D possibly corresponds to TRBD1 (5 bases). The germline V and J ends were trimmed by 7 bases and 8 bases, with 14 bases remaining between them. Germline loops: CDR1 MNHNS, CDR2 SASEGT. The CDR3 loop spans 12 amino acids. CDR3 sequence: CASTERGLGYTF. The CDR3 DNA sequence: TGTGCCAGCACAGAAAGGGGCTTAGGCTACACCTTC.

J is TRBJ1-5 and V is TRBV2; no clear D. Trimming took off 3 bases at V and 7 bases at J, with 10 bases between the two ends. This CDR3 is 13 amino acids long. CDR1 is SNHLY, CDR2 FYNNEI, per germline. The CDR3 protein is CASSDDRAQPQHF. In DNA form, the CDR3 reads TGTGCCAGCAGTGATGATAGGGCGCAGCCCCAGCATTTT.

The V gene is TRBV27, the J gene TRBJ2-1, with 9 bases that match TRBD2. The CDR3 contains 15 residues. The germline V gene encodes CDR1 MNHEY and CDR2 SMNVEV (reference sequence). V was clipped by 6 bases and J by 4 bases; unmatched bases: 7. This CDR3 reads CASRPGLALYNEQFF. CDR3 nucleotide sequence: TGTGCCAGCAGACCGGGACTAGCACTATACAATGAGCAGTTCTTC.

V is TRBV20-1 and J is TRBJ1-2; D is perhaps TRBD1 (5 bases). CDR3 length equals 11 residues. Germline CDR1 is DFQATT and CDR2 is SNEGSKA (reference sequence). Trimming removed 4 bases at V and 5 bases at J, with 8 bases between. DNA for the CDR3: TGCAGTGCTACCGGGACGTATGGCTACACCTTC. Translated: CSATGTYGYTF.

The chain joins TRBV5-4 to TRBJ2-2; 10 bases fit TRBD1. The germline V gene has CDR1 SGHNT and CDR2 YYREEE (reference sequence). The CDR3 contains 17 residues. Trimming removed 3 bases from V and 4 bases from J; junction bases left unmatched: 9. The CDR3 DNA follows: TGTGCCAGCAGCTCAGACAGGGGGCGTCGCGGCACCGGGGAGCTGTTTTTT. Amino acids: CASSSDRGRRGTGELFF.